This T cell receptor beta chain came from a study of cytotoxic CD8 clonotypes in ibrutinib-treated CLL. The V gene lost 1 base and the J gene lost 4 bases, with 16 bases spanning the gap. This CDR3 comprises 16 residues. Germline CDR1 reads LNHDA; CDR2 reads SQIVND (reference sequence). Overall study results and limits: Among the clonotypes, public ones were uncommon and contracted or held stable on treatment. Baseline levels of clonality went above those of age-matched healthy donors and moved with circulating CD8+ T-cell counts. Having risen at ibrutinib response, clonality had fallen back toward baseline by progression.

Investigators sought sequencing depths of between 1 in 200,000 and 1 in 1 million T cells. The repertoire was sequenced with immunoSEQ multiplex PCR; TCRdb's copy has only in-frame clones and lacks some. The sample shows 150,000 to 200,000 clones, roughly 90% of them seen only once. For this clone: Its antigen remains unidentified.

The chain couples TRBV19 to TRBJ1-2; perhaps TRBD1 as D (5 bases). This clonotype originated in a human donor with chronic lymphocytic leukemia. The source was PBMCs, collected at disease progression, from a patient treated with ibrutinib. The CDR3 region has the DNA TGTGCCAGTAGTATAGCAGGGTTCTCGGAAGGCTATGGCTACACCTTC. Residues: CASSIAGFSEGYGYTF. Full variable domain (rest looked up from reference TRBV19 and TRBJ1-2): DGGITQSPKYLFRKEGQNVTLSCEQNLNHDAMYWYRQDPGQGLRLIYYSQIVNDFQKGDIAEGYSVSREKKESFPLTVTSAQKNPTAFYLCASSIAGFSEGYGYTFGSGTRLTVV.